This TCR beta chain was recovered during a study of blood T cell repertoires in COVID-19. Background on the study: Whether acute or convalescent, the COVID-19 samples came from the United States, Italy and Spain. T cells, B-cell-depleted T cells, or PBMCs provided the cDNA or gDNA that served as material.

The germline V gene has CDR1 MNHNS and CDR2 SASEGT. Trimming cost V 4 bases and J 5 bases; bases outside gene matches: 4. CDR3 length: 15 residues. Authors' data handling: How many nucleated cells were present was estimated from reference gene primer amplification. Here immunoSEQ multiplex PCR was the method, and the copy in TCRdb shows in-frame clones only, minus some. The D gene and trimming were derived from the DNA, and the V and J assignments and clone size from that table. The sample lists about 310,000 clones, about 87% occurring once. This clone was recorded once. Sequencing input: peripheral blood. The receptor comes from a man between 65 and 79 years old with acute or convalescent COVID-19. V gene TRBV6-1 combines with J gene TRBJ2-1, with TRBD2 matching over 11 bases. The CDR3 coding sequence is TGTGCCAGCAGTGTAGCGGGGGGGCGGGACAATGAGCAGTTCTTC. Translated: CASSVAGGRDNEQFF.